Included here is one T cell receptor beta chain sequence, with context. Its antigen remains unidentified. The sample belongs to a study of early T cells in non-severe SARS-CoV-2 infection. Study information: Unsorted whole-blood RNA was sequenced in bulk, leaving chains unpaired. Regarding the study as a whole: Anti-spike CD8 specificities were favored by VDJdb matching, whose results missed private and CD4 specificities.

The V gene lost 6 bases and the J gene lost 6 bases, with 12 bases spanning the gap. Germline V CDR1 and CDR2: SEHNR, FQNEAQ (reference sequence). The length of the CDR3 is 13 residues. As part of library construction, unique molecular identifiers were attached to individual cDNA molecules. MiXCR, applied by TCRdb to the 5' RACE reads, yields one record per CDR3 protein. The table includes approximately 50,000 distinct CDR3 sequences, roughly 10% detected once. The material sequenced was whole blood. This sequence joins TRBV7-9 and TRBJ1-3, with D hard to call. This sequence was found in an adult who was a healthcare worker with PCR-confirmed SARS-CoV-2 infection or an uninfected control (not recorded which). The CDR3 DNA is TGTGCCAGCAGACTGGAGGCAGAAAACACCATATATTTT. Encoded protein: CASRLEAENTIYF.